These T cell receptor beta chains were read from a single sample in a study of T-cell memory formation after mild COVID-19. Each CDR3 protein is one row after TCRdb ran MiXCR on the 5' RACE reads. The sample shows hundreds of thousands of distinct CDR3 sequences, 25% of them seen only once. Sequencing was done on a sample of PBMCs or a T cell subset sorted from them (not recorded which). Receptors were obtained from an adult woman who had mild COVID-19 (a few samples of this study predate the infection). Cell type and time point are not known. Each CDR3 is given with its conserved first and last residue. A D gene is named only where the DNA matches it firmly. Size values are once, few and many counts, or a class for expanded clones, and some rows have none.

d_gene,v_gene,j_gene,abundance,len,CDR3nt,CDR3aa
-,TRBV5-4,TRBJ2-5,few,15,TGTGCCAGCAGCTTGGCCCCTAGCCCCCAAGAGACCCAGTACTTC,CASSLAPSPQETQYF
TRBD1,TRBV9,TRBJ2-1,few,13,TGTGCCAGCAGCGTAGGACAGGGGAGTGAGCAGTTCTTC,CASSVGQGSEQFF
-,TRBV21-1,TRBJ1-5,few,15,TGTGCCAGCAGCAAAGTGGGAGGGAGGGATCAGCCCCAGCATTTT,CASSKVGGRDQPQHF
TRBD1,TRBV12-3/TRBV12-4,TRBJ1-1,-,13,TGTGCCAGCAGTCTTCGGACAGGGGCTGAAGCTTTCTTT,CASSLRTGAEAFF
-,TRBV7-9,TRBJ1-1,many,15,TGTGCCAGCAGCTTAGGAGGGAGCGATAACACTGAAGCTTTCTTT,CASSLGGSDNTEAFF
-,TRBV6-2/TRBV6-3,TRBJ2-6,few,18,TGTGCCAGCAGTTCTCACCCTGACATCCCCTCTGGGGCCAACGTCCTGACTTTC,CASSSHPDIPSGANVLTF
-,TRBV24-1,TRBJ1-5,once,14,TGTGCCACCAGTGGAGGGGCACGTATTGGGCCCCAGCATTTT,CATSGGARIGPQHF
TRBD2,TRBV19,TRBJ2-7,-,13,TGTGCCAGTAGTATGAAGCGGGACTACGAGCAGTACTTC,CASSMKRDYEQYF
TRBD1,TRBV12-3/TRBV12-4,TRBJ1-6,-,16,TGTGCCAGCAGACCTCAGGGGGGCCAAATTAATTCACCCCTCCACTTT,CASRPQGGQINSPLHF
-,TRBV3-1,TRBJ2-5,-,15,TGTGCCAGCAGCCAAGGACAAGTAGGAGGTCGGAACCAGTACTTC,CASSQGQVGGRNQYF
TRBD1,TRBV20-1,TRBJ1-2,-,15,TGCAGTGCTACCCCGACAGGGATTGGGAGCTATGGCTACACCTTC,CSATPTGIGSYGYTF
-,TRBV19,TRBJ2-2,-,18,TGTGCCAGTAGTATAGATGGGGCAGTAGCTACGAACACCGGGGAGCTGTTTTTT,CASSIDGAVATNTGELFF
-,TRBV12-3/TRBV12-4,TRBJ2-7,-,12,TGTGCCAGCAGACGGGGGGCTAACGAGCAGTACTTC,CASRRGANEQYF
TRBD1,TRBV30,TRBJ1-1,few,13,TGTGCCTGGAGAGGACAGGGAACCACTGAAGCTTTCTTT,CAWRGQGTTEAFF
-,TRBV5-1,TRBJ2-1,few,15,TGCGCCAGCAGCTTGCCCTACCCTGCCTACAATGAGCAGTTCTTC,CASSLPYPAYNEQFF
-,TRBV10-3,TRBJ1-6,-,13,TGTGCCATCAGTGATGGAGGAGGGTCACCCCTCCACTTT,CAISDGGGSPLHF
TRBD1,TRBV12-3/TRBV12-4,TRBJ2-1,-,15,TGTGCCAGCAGCAGGGGACAGGGGGCGCGCAATGAGCAGTTCTTC,CASSRGQGARNEQFF
-,TRBV9,TRBJ1-1,once,15,TGTGCCAGCGTACCGGGGGGCAGGGAGAACACTGAAGCTTTCTTT,CASVPGGRENTEAFF
-,TRBV13,TRBJ2-5,few,16,TGTGCCAGCAGCTTAGAAGGCAATTTGGACGGTGAGACCCAGTACTTC,CASSLEGNLDGETQYF
-,TRBV11-2,TRBJ1-6,-,13,TGTGCCAGCAGCTTCAGGGTTAATTCACCCCTCCACTTT,CASSFRVNSPLHF
TRBD1,TRBV9,TRBJ2-5,-,15,TGTGCCAGCAGCGGCGGACAGGGGGGCCAAGAGACCCAGTACTTC,CASSGGQGGQETQYF
-,TRBV11-2,TRBJ1-2,-,18,TGTGCCAGCAGCTTAGCAGACGTTTTCGGACGTGATACCTATGGCTACACCTTC,CASSLADVFGRDTYGYTF
TRBD1,TRBV5-1,TRBJ1-1,-,15,TGCGCCAGCAGCTACTGGGACAGGGGGCTTACTGAAGCTTTCTTT,CASSYWDRGLTEAFF
TRBD1,TRBV12-3/TRBV12-4,TRBJ1-4,once,13,TGTGCCAGCAGTACGCCAGGGGGGGAAGGGGTGTTTTTT,CASSTPGGEGVFF
TRBD1,TRBV2,TRBJ2-3,-,13,TGTGCCAGGGACAGGGGAGGGGCAGATACGCAGTATTTT,CARDRGGADTQYF
TRBD1,TRBV30,TRBJ1-2,-,15,TGTGCCTGGAGTGTACTCGTCAGGGGGCGCGGTGGCTACACCTTC,CAWSVLVRGRGGYTF
-,TRBV5-1,TRBJ2-3,-,16,TGCGCCAGCAGCTTTTCTCCTGCTTCTAGCACAGATACGCAGTATTTT,CASSFSPASSTDTQYF
TRBD1,TRBV28,TRBJ2-1,many,14,TGTGCCAGCAGCCCCGGGACAGGGTTTTTCGAGCAGTTCTTC,CASSPGTGFFEQFF
-,TRBV5-1,TRBJ1-2,-,13,TGCGCCAGCAGCTCGGACACTAACTATGGCTACACCTTC,CASSSDTNYGYTF
TRBD2,TRBV10-3,TRBJ2-3,-,15,TGTGCCATGGGGGCTAGCGGGAGACCCACAGATACGCAGTATTTT,CAMGASGRPTDTQYF
TRBD2,TRBV5-1,TRBJ2-1,few,18,TGCGCCAGCAGCCTGGGGAGCCTACCGGGACTAGCGGGAGATGAGCAGTTCTTC,CASSLGSLPGLAGDEQFF
-,TRBV20-1,TRBJ1-1,-,8,TGCAGTGCTAGTTCGGCTTTCTTT,CSASSAFF
-,TRBV5-1,TRBJ1-1,-,14,TGCGCCAGCAGCTTGTCCAGGGTAGATACTGAAGCTTTCTTT,CASSLSRVDTEAFF
-,TRBV25-1,TRBJ1-1,-,14,TGTGCCAGCAGTGAATATGGGGGGAACACTGAAGCTTTCTTT,CASSEYGGNTEAFF
TRBD1,TRBV5-1,TRBJ2-2,few,16,TGCGCCAGCAGCTCGACCGGGACAGCGAACACCGGGGAGCTGTTTTTT,CASSSTGTANTGELFF
TRBD2,TRBV12-3/TRBV12-4,TRBJ2-1,-,14,TGTGCCAGCAGTATTAGCGGGGGCTACAATGAGCAGTTCTTC,CASSISGGYNEQFF
-,TRBV12-3/TRBV12-4,TRBJ1-2,few,13,TGTGCCAGCAGCTTGACAGAGACCTATGGCTACACCTTC,CASSLTETYGYTF